Listed here is a single TCR beta chain. The sample originates from a study of blood T cell repertoires in COVID-19. Background on the study: The origin of the acute and convalescent COVID-19 samples was the United States, Italy and Spain. PBMCs, B-cell-depleted T cells, or T cells were the source of the cDNA or gDNA that made up the material.

Germline lookup yields CDR1 SNHLY and CDR2 FYNNEI. The V and J ends lost 4 bases and 4 bases, in that order; junction bases with no gene match: 0. The CDR3 length is 13 residues. Per the original data handling: Nucleated cell number was recorded as an estimate derived from reference gene primer amplification. Measured with immunoSEQ multiplex PCR; TCRdb has only the in-frame clones, and not every one. The DNA gave D and trimming, while V, J and clone size come from that table. The profile shows more than 85,000 clones, approximately 84% of them singletons. Sequences were obtained from peripheral blood. This receptor was obtained from a man between 65 and 80 years old with acute or convalescent COVID-19. The chain joins TRBV2 to TRBJ2-1; 8 nucleotides agree with TRBD1. The CDR3 sequence is CASSGTGYNEQFF. For the CDR3, the DNA is TGTGCCAGCAGTGGGACAGGGTACAATGAGCAGTTCTTC.